This TCR beta chain was captured in a study of cytomegalovirus exposure and HLA in healthy donors (dated by TCRdb to 2016 to 2017). As for the study more broadly: An earlier analysis of roughly 500 of the donors reported 276 Gb of sequence data and 117 million unique TCR beta sequences from about 179 million T cells. Approximately 300 gigabases of sequencing data and approximately 92 million unique TCR sequences made up an early release that covered 500 to 700 HLA-typed donors. Of the 350 to 450 genotyped donors, 80% to 90% were placed in the genetic ancestry cluster associated with self-reported Caucasian donors. The aim of the study was to test whether cataloging public T cell receptors could identify signatures of past pathogen exposure. Using immunosequencing, the study profiled T cell repertoires from about 610 subjects and related those repertoires to cytomegalovirus serostatus. A separate validation cohort of roughly 110 different subjects was used in addition to the approximately 610-subject first cohort. To predict cytomegalovirus infection status, the study combined high-throughput TCR immunosequencing, statistical association of individual TCRs with disease status, and machine learning. To study patterns of TCR occurrence, a later analysis re-analyzed previously published TCR beta repertoires from 500 to 850 donors and added high-resolution HLA genotyping. Rather than using new phenotypic data, the later analysis identified candidate immune exposures from TCR beta sequences and from how often those sequences occurred across donors. An earlier analysis of 587 of the donors used high-throughput TCR beta sequencing to judge whether each TCR beta V gene segment behaved as functional or pseudogenic. Donor age, sex, ethnicity and CMV serostatus were compiled alongside the repertoire data. In a later genetic analysis, genome-wide SNP genotypes for about 55% of the 666 donors were used, and that subset was treated as a discovery cohort. Every repertoire in the discovery cohort had been generated on one and the same sequencing platform. Class I and class II HLA loci were covered by the typing at four-digit resolution. Typing coverage differed by locus: A, B, C, DRB1 and DQB1 were typed in roughly 629-630 donors, DQA1 in about 560, DPA1 in approximately 600, and DPB1 in 450 to 480. Several DR-DQ haplotypes were treated as single units for association and clustering because of strong linkage in the cohort. Among 300 to 450 genotyped donors of the cohort, an average of about 240,000 unique TCR beta nucleotide sequences were sequenced per donor, about a sixth of them non-productive. What the study reported, not specific to this receptor: Broadly in line with IMGT annotations, most TCR beta V segments showed up in productive rearrangements about 90% or about 30% of the time in an earlier analysis of 587 of the donors. According to a later analysis, parvovirus B19, influenza, CMV and Epstein-Barr virus appeared linked to several top co-occurrence clusters. Because the 87-base-pair reads could not distinguish some IMGT-functional V segments, including TRBV6-2 and TRBV6-3, those segments were excluded. V-gene and J-gene trimming of TCR beta chains was associated with a missense DCLRE1C variant in a later genetic analysis, and the association was replicated in an independent cohort. Three of the identified cytomegalovirus-associated TCR beta chains were confirmed in vitro to be specific for cytomegalovirus antigens. Sequencing depth was assumed to be roughly uniform across donors in the presence/absence analyses, though that assumption may not hold. It was suggested by the authors that the approach could potentially be generalized to other disease states and immunological phenotypes. Most CMV-associated TCR beta chains appeared to be HLA-restricted in a later analysis, and the HLA associations seemed to be driven largely by CMV exposure. Because HLA typing was missing for some donors at each locus, association tests included only the typed subset. Across donors, most TCR sequences were observed very rarely, whereas some public TCRs were present in many individuals. Assigning TCR associations to individual alleles was difficult when HLA alleles, especially DR and DQ, strongly co-occurred. According to a later genetic analysis, donors in an Asian-associated ancestry cluster had fewer N-insertions in productive TCRs than the approximately 610-donor mean. In the study, about 150 TCR beta chains were listed as associated with cytomegalovirus. The classifier was reported to diagnose cytomegalovirus status with high specificity and sensitivity in both the original cohort and the validation cohort. In a later analysis, 16,951 TCR beta sequences were associated with specific HLA alleles at a false discovery rate of 0.05. A further reported finding was that TCR beta sequences accurately predicted the HLA-A and HLA-B alleles for most subjects in the first cohort. The sequencing pipeline was judged likely to have produced a cluster of highly shared sequence variants as a technical artifact. Compared with equally common non-associated chains, HLA-associated TCR beta chains in a later analysis were more clonally expanded and had lower generation probabilities. Fewer than 20 rarely observed V segments, including chromosome 9 orphons, were excluded from the earlier analysis of just under 600 of the donors because counts were too low. Only TCR beta chains were sequenced in this cohort, and the absence of alpha or paired-chain data limited detectable features. For the cohort, immune exposure information was limited to CMV serostatus. Correlated functional status among segregating V segments might be attributable to linkage disequilibrium, but an unknown experimental factor could not be ruled out. In a later analysis, the rate of TCR association differed among HLA loci, with DRB1 alleles having the most associated TCRs and HLA-C alleles having the fewest.

The cohort consisted of approximately 670 healthy bone marrow donors. At the time of sampling, every cohort member was nominally healthy, though immune exposures that went unrecorded were likely present. The donor was CMV seronegative and was included in the group of several hundred seronegative cohort members. Each donor provided a peripheral blood sample, and peripheral blood mononuclear cells were used for TCR beta sequencing. The Qiagen DNeasy Blood Extraction Kit was used to extract genomic DNA from the blood cell samples. Including cysteine and phenylalanine, the CDR3 has 14 amino acids. The sequence is cut down to CDR3 DNA, 42 bases in frame from base 1. CDR1 and CDR2 are drawn from the germline V gene: SGHAT, FQNNGV. The germline ends are 12 bases apart after V is trimmed by 5 bases and J by 4 bases. Regarding this clone: Its antigen remains unidentified. No much larger clone is present one base from it, and per-base qualities are unavailable.

The library relied on the immunoSEQ multiplex PCR assay. For the multiplex PCR, a mixture combining 60 forward primers for TCR Vbeta segments and 13 reverse primers for TCR Jbeta segments was used. The CDR3 region of rearranged TCR beta genes was amplified from genomic DNA with a multiplex PCR assay. The amplified TCR beta libraries were sequenced on the Illumina HiSeq System as 87-base-pair reads. The source study handled its data this way. A later analysis counted about 80 million unique TCR beta chains across the 670 or so repertoires, and some 11 million of these chains were shared by at least two donors. To remove PCR and sequencing errors, raw reads were error-corrected and collapsed into unique sequences using a nearest-neighbor algorithm that merged closely related sequences. CDR3 sequences were aligned to IMGT reference sequences to assign V, D and J gene segments. For a sequence to be retained, a match of at least six nucleotides was required to both a V gene segment and a J gene segment. A rearrangement was called productive if the CDR3 had no stop codons and remained in frame with V and J, and every other rearrangement was called non-productive. Following IMGT convention, CDR3 was defined as the stretch from the second conserved V-encoded cysteine to the conserved J-encoded phenylalanine. The earlier analysis of 500 to 750 of the donors excluded any sequence lacking an unambiguous match to a single V gene segment. An earlier analysis of just under 600 of the donors called V segments functional above 56.7% productive rearrangements and segregating when the between-donor standard deviation exceeded 5%. A statistical classification framework was built to diagnose cytomegalovirus status from the catalog of TCR beta chain sequences. In a later analysis, TCR nucleotide sequences were compared against IMGT/GENE-DB human TR gene sequences so that V and J genes could be assigned. Using the TCRdist pipeline, a later analysis assigned CDR3 sequences along with most-parsimonious VDJ recombination scenarios. A later analysis defined each TCR beta chain by its CDR3 amino acid sequence plus V-gene family, and excluded reads lacking a unique V-gene family. A later analysis removed 500 to 600 highly shared, low-generation-probability nucleotide sequences to deal with suspected cross-contamination and a sequencing artifact. For each public chain, a later analysis derived a clonal expansion index from normalized ranks of inferred template counts within each repertoire. In a later analysis, generation probabilities were computed using a VDJ recombination model fitted to out-of-frame rearrangements, and the results were checked against IGoR. In a later analysis, hypergeometric tests were used to score TCR-TCR, TCR-HLA and TCR-CMV co-occurrence, with a repertoire-size bias correction applied to TCR pairs. In a later analysis, false discovery rates were estimated by permuting HLA or CMV assignments 20 times. A later analysis grouped co-occurring TCRs with DBSCAN, adding TCRdist sequence similarity when clustering within HLA-allele-positive subsets. Co-occurrence clustering excluded repertoires with fewer than 30,000 or more than 120,000 public chains, plus five with anomalous nucleotide sharing. TCRdb re-hosts the immuneACCESS table, in-frame sequences only. Its copies lack some clones; in the studies checked, an unresolved V gene accounts for under half of them, and the cause for the rest is not known. D and trimming come from the DNA, and the V and J calls and clone size come from that table. This sample lists 170,000 or so clones; around 80% were detected once. 0.65% to 0.75% of the sample is taken by the ten largest.

The rearrangement joined TRBV11-2 to TRBJ1-5; TRBD1 is a weak D gene call, 5 bases matching. Sequencing was performed on PBMCs. The receptor's source is a woman in her thirties or forties in good health and CMV-seronegative. The base sequence is TGTGCCAGCAGCCTGGGGCAGTGGAATCAGCCCCAGCATTTT. Its coded protein is CASSLGQWNQPQHF.